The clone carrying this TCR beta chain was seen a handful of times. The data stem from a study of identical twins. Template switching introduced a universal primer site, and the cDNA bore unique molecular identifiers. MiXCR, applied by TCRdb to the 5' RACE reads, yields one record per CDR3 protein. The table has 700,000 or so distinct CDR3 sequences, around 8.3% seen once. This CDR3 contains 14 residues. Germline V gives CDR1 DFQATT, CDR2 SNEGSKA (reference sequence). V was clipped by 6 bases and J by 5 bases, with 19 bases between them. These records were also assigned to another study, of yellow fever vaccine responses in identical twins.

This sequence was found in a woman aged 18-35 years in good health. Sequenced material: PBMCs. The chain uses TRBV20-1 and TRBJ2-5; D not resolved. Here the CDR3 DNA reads TGCAGTGCACGGTTGGGTAAAGTGAGGGAGACCCAGTACTTC. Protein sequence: CSARLGKVRETQYF.